This T cell receptor (beta chain) was documented in a study of radiation and T cells in renal cell carcinoma. The CDR3 runs 18 residues. Germline V lookup: CDR1 KGHSH, CDR2 LQKENI. The V and J ends lost 1 base and 1 base, in that order; junction bases with no gene match: 8. Using immunoSEQ multiplex PCR, the repertoire was profiled, and TCRdb retains in-frame clones only, with some absent. The table shows about 91,000 clones, with about four fifths occurring only once. As to time point: baseline pretreatment blood. Treatment of the sample: 15 Gy SBRT to primary tumor, nephrectomy 4 weeks later. Blood was sampled at baseline, 2 weeks and 4 weeks after SBRT.

The chain recombines TRBV18 with TRBJ2-1; the match to TRBD2 covers 9 bases. This clonotype originated in a man aged 60 to 69 with renal cell carcinoma. The sequencing here drew on blood, taken from a patient whose treatment included radiotherapy and nephrectomy. The CDR3 nucleotides are TGTGCCAGCTCACCACGGGGACTAGCTTGGACATCCTACAATGAGCAGTTCTTC. Protein product: CASSPRGLAWTSYNEQFF.